This is a list of T cell receptor beta chains from one sample in a study of patients and donors after allogeneic stem cell transplantation. MiXCR, run by TCRdb on the RT-PCR reads, gives a single entry per CDR3 protein. The profile covers about 24,000 distinct CDR3 sequences, with less than 45% appearing a single time and around 80% taken by the ten largest. Sequencing used blood, either unsorted or a sorted T cell fraction (not recorded which). Every receptor here comes from a human donor who was either an allogeneic HSCT recipient or a stem cell or donor lymphocyte infusion donor (not recorded which). It is not recorded whose cells these are; they may come from a transplant donor. The CDR3 runs from the conserved cysteine through the conserved F or W. The D gene is left open where the match is weak. Only part of the rows carry a size: once, few, many, or a class if the clone is expanded.

v_gene	abundance	d_gene	j_gene	CDR3nt	CDR3aa
TRBV12-3/TRBV12-4	once	.	TRBJ1-4	TGTGCCAGCAGTTCCCCGTCGGGGTTTAATGAAAAACTGTTTTTT	CASSSPSGFNEKLFF
TRBV5-1	.	.	TRBJ2-2	TGCGCCAGCAGCTCCCGCCGGCCTCCTGGGGAGCTGTTTTTT	CASSSRRPPGELFF
TRBV27	.	.	TRBJ1-2	TGTGCCAGCAGTTCCTCCCACCTAGCTAACTATGGCTACACCTTC	CASSSSHLANYGYTF
TRBV5-1	.	.	TRBJ2-3	TGCGCCAGCAGCTTGGCCTTGTCTGGGGGAACAGATACGCAGTATTTT	CASSLALSGGTDTQYF
TRBV28	.	.	TRBJ1-6	TGTGCCAGCAGCCACTCTCGCGGGGGTAATTCACCCCTCCACTTT	CASSHSRGGNSPLHF
TRBV3-1	.	.	TRBJ1-4	TGTGCCAGCAGCCGCCAACGAGGGGCAGGTGAAAAACTGTTTTTT	CASSRQRGAGEKLFF
TRBV18	.	.	TRBJ1-5	TGTGCCAGCTCACTACGGGGTCGACGCAATCAGCCCCAGCATTTT	CASSLRGRRNQPQHF
TRBV24-1	few	.	TRBJ1-5	TGTGCCACCAGTGAAGGATTAGGCAATCAGCCCCAGCATTTT	CATSEGLGNQPQHF
TRBV5-1	.	.	TRBJ2-2	TGCGCCACCTCCGGGACTTCGAACACCGGGGAGCTGTTTTTT	CATSGTSNTGELFF
TRBV6-5	few	.	TRBJ1-5	TGTGCCAGCAGTTACAGTTGGGCGGGCAATCAGCCCCAGCATTTT	CASSYSWAGNQPQHF
TRBV10-3	few	.	TRBJ1-6	TGTGCCATCAGTGAGGGTTGGCATTCACCCCTCCACTTT	CAISEGWHSPLHF
TRBV9	few	.	TRBJ2-1	TGTGCCAGCAGCGTAAGGAGCGGGAATGAGCAGTTCTTC	CASSVRSGNEQFF
TRBV5-1	.	TRBD2	TRBJ2-7	TGCGCCAGCAGCTTGGCTAGCGGGAGTCTGAACGAGCAGTACTTC	CASSLASGSLNEQYF
TRBV29-1	.	TRBD2	TRBJ2-1	TGCAGCGTATCCCTCGGGCTTCGCGGGACTAGTTACAATGAGCAGTTCTTC	CSVSLGLRGTSYNEQFF
TRBV29-1	few	.	TRBJ2-1	TGCAGCGTTGGGGCTAGCGCATACAATGAGCAGTTCTTC	CSVGASAYNEQFF
TRBV20-1	few	.	TRBJ1-1	TGCAGTGCTCGGACACCTTGGTCAAACACTGAAGCTTTCTTT	CSARTPWSNTEAFF
TRBV28	many	.	TRBJ1-1	TGTGCCAGCAGTGCTCCGGGTCAAAACACTGAAGCTTTCTTT	CASSAPGQNTEAFF
TRBV7-2	.	.	TRBJ1-1	TGTGCCAGCAGCTTAGGTGAACTCCCGAACACTGAAGCTTTCTTT	CASSLGELPNTEAFF
TRBV7-9	.	.	TRBJ2-3	TGTGCCAGCAGCTTCGGAGATACGCAGTATTTT	CASSFGDTQYF
TRBV5-1	.	.	TRBJ2-7	TGCGCCAGCCACCGGGACGGTGCCATAAACGAGCAGTACTTC	CASHRDGAINEQYF
TRBV12-3/TRBV12-4	.	.	TRBJ1-1	TGTGCCAGCAGTTTTAAGGCGAACACTGAAGCTTTCTTT	CASSFKANTEAFF
TRBV3-1	.	.	TRBJ2-7	TGTGCCAGCAGCCCCCCCGCCCGGACCTTCTCCTACGAGCAGTACTTC	CASSPPARTFSYEQYF